This is a list of T cell receptor beta chains from one sample in a study of T cells in localized non-small cell lung cancer. Clones were read by immunoSEQ multiplex PCR, and TCRdb kept only the in-frame ones, dropping some. The data contain around 80,000 clones, 80% of them seen just once; the ten biggest clones take up around 21%. This specimen was PBMCs, taken before any cancer treatment. The receptors originated from a man aged 35 to 69 with stage II squamous cell lung carcinoma. CDR3s include the opening cysteine and the closing phenylalanine or tryptophan. D genes are given only for firm matches. Only part of the rows carry a size: once, few, many, or a class if the clone is expanded.

v_gene	abundance	j_gene	d_gene	CDR3aa	CDR3nt
TRBV7-8	-	TRBJ2-3	TRBD2	CASSLVGSGGTDTQYF	TGTGCCAGCAGCTTAGTTGGTAGCGGGGGCACAGATACGCAGTATTTT
TRBV11-1	-	TRBJ2-1	TRBD1	CASSLASGTGFDEQFF	TGTGCCAGCAGCTTGGCCTCCGGGACAGGATTCGATGAGCAGTTCTTC
TRBV6-6	-	TRBJ2-1	TRBD1	CASSYSSGQRQQFF	TGTGCCAGCAGTTACTCGTCGGGACAGAGACAGCAGTTCTTC
TRBV5-1	-	TRBJ1-3	-	CASSLEGNTIYF	TGCGCCAGCAGCTTGGAAGGAAACACCATATATTTT
TRBV6-6	-	TRBJ2-2	TRBD2	CASSYRTSRGTGELFF	TGTGCCAGCAGTTACCGGACTAGCCGGGGGACCGGGGAGCTGTTTTTT
TRBV5-1	-	TRBJ1-1	-	CASSRGEGTAEAFF	TGCGCCAGCAGCCGGGGGGAGGGAACTGCTGAAGCTTTCTTT
TRBV5-6	-	TRBJ2-7	TRBD1	CASSLGGGTGTYEQYF	TGTGCCAGCAGCCTGGGGGGTGGGACAGGGACCTACGAGCAGTACTTC
TRBV18	-	TRBJ2-3	TRBD2	CASSPLPLAGSPDTQYF	TGTGCCAGCTCACCCTTACCCCTAGCGGGAAGCCCCGATACGCAGTATTTT
TRBV5-1	-	TRBJ1-4	-	CASRPGPADEKLFF	TGCGCCAGCAGACCCGGTCCCGCAGATGAAAAACTGTTTTTT
TRBV7-3	once	TRBJ2-1	-	CASSLTLGPEQFF	TGTGCCAGCAGCTTAACGCTGGGACCCGAGCAGTTCTTC
TRBV30	-	TRBJ1-1	-	CAWSVRAGEGAFF	TGTGCCTGGAGTGTACGGGCAGGGGAAGGAGCTTTCTTT
TRBV7-2	-	TRBJ2-5	-	CASSSVGSQETQYF	TGTGCCAGCAGCTCCGTAGGAAGCCAAGAGACCCAGTACTTC
TRBV7-3	-	TRBJ1-5	-	CASSLGANQPQHF	TGTGCCAGCAGCTTAGGGGCCAATCAGCCCCAGCATTTT
TRBV4-3	-	TRBJ2-1	TRBD1	CASSHRQGEQFF	TGCGCCAGCAGCCACAGACAGGGTGAGCAGTTCTTC